This T cell receptor (beta chain) emerged from a study of blood T cells in healthy people across ages. Study-wide results and limits: Naive CD4+ cells and diversity were both higher in long-lived donors than in aged donors. A roughly linear age-dependent decrease characterized TCR beta diversity per million T cells.

Peripheral blood from each donor was collected in a volume of about 9.9 milliliters. The CDR3 length is 13 residues. V lost 8 bases and J 6 bases, leaving 15 bases between the germline ends. A J-beta primer mix and a sample-barcoded 5' primer were used in a second PCR of about 7 to 12 cycles. A single record per CDR3 protein comes from TCRdb applying MiXCR to the 5' RACE reads. This sample carries around 1.5 million distinct CDR3 sequences, 59% of them seen once, and the ten largest clones take over 5.5%. Notes on this clonotype: What it binds is not known.

This TCR was sampled from a man aged 18 to 29 in good health. The gene calls are TRBV12-3 or TRBV12-4 and TRBJ2-3, with TRBD2 as a possible D gene (5 bases). Material for sequencing was blood. This CDR3 is CASSRDRGDTQYF. The DNA for the CDR3 is TGTGCCAGCTCTCGTGACCGAGGGGATACGCAGTATTTT.